This T cell receptor (beta chain) was observed in a study of blood T cells in healthy people across ages. Remarks on this clonotype: One end of the junction is discordant with germline, which a read error may explain.

The CDR3 is 17 amino acids. CDR1 is SGDLS, CDR2 YYNGEE, per germline. A sample-barcoded 5' primer and a J-beta primer mix were used in a second PCR of roughly 6 to 11 cycles. TCRdb passed the 5' RACE reads through MiXCR, listing each CDR3 protein once. The sample lists about 680,000 distinct CDR3 sequences; 45% to 50% were seen once. This rearrangement joins TRBV9 to TRBJ2-6; 7 positions agree with TRBD1. The specimen was blood. This receptor was identified in a woman aged 55-69 years in good health. The CDR3 is CAGSLSPTGAGTNVLTF. DNA for the CDR3: TGTGCCGGCAGCTTGAGCCCTACAGGGGCCGGGACCAACGTCCTGACTTTC.